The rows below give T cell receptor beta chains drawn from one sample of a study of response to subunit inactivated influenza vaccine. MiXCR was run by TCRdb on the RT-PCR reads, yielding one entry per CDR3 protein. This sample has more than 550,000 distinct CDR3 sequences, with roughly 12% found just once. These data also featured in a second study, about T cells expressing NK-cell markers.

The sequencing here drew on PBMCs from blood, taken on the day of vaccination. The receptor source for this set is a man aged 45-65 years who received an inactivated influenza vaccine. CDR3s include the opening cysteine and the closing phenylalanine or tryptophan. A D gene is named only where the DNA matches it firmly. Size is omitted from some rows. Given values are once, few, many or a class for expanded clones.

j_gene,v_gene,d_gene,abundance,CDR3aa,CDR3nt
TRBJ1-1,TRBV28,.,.,CASGPSLDVNTEAFF,TGTGCCAGCGGACCCTCGTTGGATGTGAACACTGAAGCTTTCTTT
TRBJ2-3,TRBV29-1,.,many,CSGDAGLTDTQYF,TGCAGCGGGGACGCCGGACTCACAGATACGCAGTATTTT
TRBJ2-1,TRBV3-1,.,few,CASSQDLPGTQTYNEQFF,TGTGCCAGCAGCCAAGATCTACCCGGGACTCAGACCTACAATGAGCAGTTCTTC
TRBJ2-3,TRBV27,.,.,CASSPRVLSTDTQYF,TGTGCCAGCAGTCCGAGGGTCTTGAGCACAGATACGCAGTATTTT
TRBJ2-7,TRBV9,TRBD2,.,CASSLGGTSDSYEQYF,TGTGCCAGCAGCCTCGGCGGGACTAGCGATTCCTACGAGCAGTACTTC
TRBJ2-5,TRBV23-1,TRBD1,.,CASSQSRDSQETQYF,TGCGCCAGCAGTCAATCTAGGGACAGCCAAGAGACCCAGTACTTC
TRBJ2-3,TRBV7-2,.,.,CASSLGRLDTQYF,TGTGCCAGCAGCTTAGGTCGATTAGATACGCAGTATTTT
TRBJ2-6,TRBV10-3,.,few,CAISESRGGPNVLTF,TGTGCCATCAGTGAGTCCAGGGGGGGCCCCAACGTCCTGACTTTC
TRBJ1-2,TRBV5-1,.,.,CASSTVASNYGYTF,TGCGCCAGCAGCACCGTAGCCTCTAACTATGGCTACACCTTC
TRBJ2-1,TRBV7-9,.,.,CASSRDTHSYNEQFF,TGTGCCAGCAGCAGAGACACCCACTCCTACAATGAGCAGTTCTTC
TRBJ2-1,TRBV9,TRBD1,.,CASSQSPGQFDNEQFF,TGTGCCAGCAGCCAAAGTCCGGGACAGTTTGACAATGAGCAGTTCTTC
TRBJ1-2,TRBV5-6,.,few,CASSLTGTNYGYTF,TGTGCCAGCAGCCTGACAGGAACTAACTATGGCTACACCTTC
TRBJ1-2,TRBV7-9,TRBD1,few,CASSSPRKKTGVYGYTF,TGTGCCAGCAGCTCGCCGCGCAAAAAAACAGGGGTTTATGGCTACACCTTC
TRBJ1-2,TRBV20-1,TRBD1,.,CSARPGQGGYGYTF,TGCAGTGCTAGACCCGGACAGGGGGGCTATGGCTACACCTTC
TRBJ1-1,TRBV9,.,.,CASSPTDGNTEAFF,TGTGCCAGCAGCCCAACAGACGGGAACACTGAAGCTTTCTTT
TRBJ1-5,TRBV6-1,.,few,CASSQGNGNQPQHF,TGTGCCAGCAGTCAAGGGAATGGCAATCAGCCCCAGCATTTT
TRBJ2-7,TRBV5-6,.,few,CASSLAWTEGHEQYF,TGTGCCAGCAGCTTGGCCTGGACAGAGGGCCACGAGCAGTACTTC
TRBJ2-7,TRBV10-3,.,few,CAISESMLGVGEQYF,TGTGCCATCAGTGAGTCGATGTTAGGTGTCGGAGAGCAGTACTTC
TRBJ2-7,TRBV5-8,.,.,CASSLYQTYEQYF,TGTGCCAGCAGCCTTTACCAAACCTACGAGCAGTACTTC
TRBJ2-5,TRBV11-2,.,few,CASSLASSETQYF,TGTGCCAGCAGCTTAGCCTCATCAGAGACCCAGTACTTC
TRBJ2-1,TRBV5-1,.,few,CASSRRDFYNEQFF,TGCGCCAGCAGCCGACGGGACTTTTACAATGAGCAGTTCTTC
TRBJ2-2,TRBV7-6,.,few,CASSLAGGQNTGELFF,TGTGCCAGCAGCTTAGCGGGGGGCCAGAACACCGGGGAGCTGTTTTTT
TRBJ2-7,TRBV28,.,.,CASSLGWEYEQYF,TGTGCCAGCAGTTTAGGTTGGGAGTACGAGCAGTACTTC
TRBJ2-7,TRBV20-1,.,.,CSTLPGHGDGILSYEQYF,TGCAGTACTCTTCCGGGACACGGAGACGGGATACTCTCCTACGAGCAGTACTTC
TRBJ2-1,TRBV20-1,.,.,CSATLAPIHNEQFF,TGCAGTGCCACATTGGCGCCTATTCACAATGAGCAGTTCTTC
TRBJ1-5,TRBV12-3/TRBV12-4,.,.,CASSFSGAGSNQPQHF,TGTGCCAGCAGTTTTTCGGGGGCGGGTAGCAATCAGCCCCAGCATTTT
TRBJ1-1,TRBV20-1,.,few,CSARIGGNTEAFF,TGCAGTGCTAGAATCGGGGGAAACACTGAAGCTTTCTTT
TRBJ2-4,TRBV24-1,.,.,CATSPRDGKNNQYF,TGTGCCACCAGCCCCCGGGACGGCAAAAACAATCAGTACTTC
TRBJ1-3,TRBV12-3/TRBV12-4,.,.,CASSRDNFGNTIYF,TGTGCCAGCAGCCGAGACAATTTCGGAAACACTATATATTTT
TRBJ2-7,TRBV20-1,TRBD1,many,CSAPGTGSYEQYF,TGCAGTGCCCCCGGGACAGGGAGCTACGAGCAGTACTTC
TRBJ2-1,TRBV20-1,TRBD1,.,CSARQGMGLGNGQFF,TGCAGTGCAAGACAGGGGATGGGTCTAGGGAATGGGCAGTTCTTC
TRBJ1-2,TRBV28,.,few,CATRDVRGYTF,TGTGCCACCAGGGACGTGCGTGGCTACACCTTC
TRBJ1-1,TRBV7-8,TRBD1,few,CASSMDRPEAFF,TGTGCCAGCAGCATGGACAGGCCTGAAGCTTTCTTT
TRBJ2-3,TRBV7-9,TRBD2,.,CASSLRALAGATDTQYF,TGTGCCAGCAGCTTAAGGGCGCTAGCGGGGGCTACAGATACGCAGTATTTT
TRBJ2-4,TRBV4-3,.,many,CASSQVGGRAKNIQYF,TGCGCCAGCAGCCAAGTGGGGGGGCGAGCCAAAAACATTCAGTACTTC
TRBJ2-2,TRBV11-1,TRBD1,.,CASSPRQGSGELFF,TGTGCCAGCAGCCCGCGACAGGGGTCCGGGGAGCTGTTTTTT
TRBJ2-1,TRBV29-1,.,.,CSVAIDSYNEQFF,TGCAGCGTTGCCATCGACTCCTACAATGAGCAGTTCTTC
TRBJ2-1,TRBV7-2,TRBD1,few,CASSLDVRGSEQFF,TGTGCCAGCAGCTTAGATGTCAGGGGGAGTGAGCAGTTCTTC
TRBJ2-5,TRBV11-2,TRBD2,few,CASSQGTSGKETQYF,TGTGCCAGCAGCCAGGGGACTAGCGGTAAAGAGACCCAGTACTTC
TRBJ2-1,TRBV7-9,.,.,CASSRSSLSYNEQFF,TGTGCCAGCAGCCGGTCCTCTTTGAGTTACAATGAGCAGTTCTTC
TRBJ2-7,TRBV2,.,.,CASSGQVSSYEQYF,TGTGCCAGCAGTGGGCAGGTTAGCTCCTACGAGCAGTACTTC